The entry that follows covers one T cell receptor beta chain sequence. This specimen comes from a study of blood T cell repertoires in COVID-19. Whole-study context: Samples representing acute and convalescent COVID-19 were sourced from the United States, Italy and Spain. T cells, B-cell-depleted T cells, or PBMCs provided the cDNA or gDNA that served as material.

The CDR3 covers 16 residues. Per the germline V gene, CDR1 is SGHRS and CDR2 is YFSETQ. V lost 0 bases and J lost 6; bases outside the gene matches: 6. As handled by the study authors: By means of reference gene primer amplification, nucleated cell counts were estimated. Profiled with immunoSEQ multiplex PCR; TCRdb holds only in-frame clones, not every one. That table gives V, J and clone size, and the DNA gave D and trimming. The top ten clones hold roughly 6% of a sample with tens of thousands of clones, about 91% of them seen once. This clonotype originated in a woman between 45 and 60 years old with acute or convalescent COVID-19. The J gene is TRBJ2-1, the V gene TRBV5-1; 10 positions match TRBD2. Sequencing input: peripheral blood. In DNA form, the CDR3 reads TGCGCCAGCAGCTTGGCCCCAGCGGGGGGGATCAATGAGCAGTTCTTC. Translating it yields CASSLAPAGGINEQFF.